This T cell receptor (beta chain) is from a study of cytomegalovirus exposure and HLA in healthy donors. J was trimmed by 8 bases and V by 6 bases; bases with no gene match: 9. The germline V gene encodes CDR1 MNHEY and CDR2 SVGAGI. There are 13 residues in the CDR3. Both 60 Vbeta primers and 13 Jbeta primers went into the PCR. Clones were sequenced by immunoSEQ multiplex PCR, and TCRdb holds only the in-frame ones, with some missing. The sample gives about 180,000 clones, over 65% of which show up once; about 1.5% is in the top ten. The V and J genes are TRBV6-5 and TRBJ1-2; TRBD1 matches at 7 bases. The sequenced material came from PBMCs. The sequence came from a man between 18 and 35 years old in good health and CMV-seronegative. CDR3 nucleotide sequence: TGTGCCAGCAGGGGACAGAACAGGGACGGCTACACCTTC. This encodes CASRGQNRDGYTF.